This entry lists 20 T cell receptor beta chains sequenced from one sample in a study of regulatory T cells in long-lasting Graves disease. Time point given: newly diagnosed GD, antithyroid drugs for less than 3 months. Generation of the TCR library employed RNA extracted from PBMCs. Arm-PCR of CDR3 regions with iRepertoire HTBI primers generated TCR beta libraries. In TCRdb, the multiplex PCR reads were re-called with MiXCR into one record per CDR3 protein. The sample shows around 480,000 distinct CDR3 sequences, roughly 17% of them seen only once. The same data also contributed to another study, on T cells in Graves' hyperthyroidism and ophthalmopathy.

The input for sequencing was peripheral blood mononuclear cells (PBMCs), taken at new diagnosis, from a patient treated with antithyroid drugs. The origin of the receptors is a man between 35 and 55 years old with Graves disease.

The chain employs TRBV6-1 and TRBJ1-2; a possible D gene is TRBD1 (6 bases). The V end lost 6 bases, the J end lost 2 bases, and 13 bases lay between the germline ends. The V gene's germline CDR1 is MNHNS and CDR2 SASEGT. This CDR3 is built from 14 residues. The CDR3 DNA reads TGTGCCAGCAGCCGGGACATAGGGAACTATGGCTACACCTTC. Its protein product is CASSRDIGNYGYTF.

This clonotype has at least ten counts. J is TRBJ2-1 and V is TRBV12-3 or TRBV12-4, with 8 nucleotides matching TRBD1. With V trimmed by 6 bases and J by 0 bases, 4 bases remained unmatched. This CDR3 has 15 residues. CDR3 coding DNA: TGTGCCAGCAGGGACACAGGGGGCTCCTACAATGAGCAGTTCTTC. It encodes CASRDTGGSYNEQFF.

This clonotype has a count of ten or more. The chain uses TRBV10-3 and TRBJ2-7; D ambiguous. Trimming stripped 0 bases from V and 7 bases from J, with 16 bases between. The CDR3 covers 15 residues. Germline-derived CDR1 and CDR2 are ENHRY and SYGVKD. The DNA for the CDR3 is TGTGCCATCAGTGAGTCGGTGGTCTCCGCGACAGAGCAGTACTTC. This sequence encodes CAISESVVSATEQYF.

This clonotype has just a few counts. The chain couples TRBV19 to TRBJ2-2; D is undetermined. V was trimmed by 3 bases and J by 4 bases, leaving 9 bases between them. The germline V gene encodes CDR1 LNHDA and CDR2 SQIVND (reference sequence). The CDR3 is 14 amino acids. The CDR3: CASSIVGITGELFF. CDR3 coding DNA: TGTGCCAGTAGTATCGTGGGGATCACCGGGGAGCTGTTTTTT.

This clonotype was picked up many times. This sequence joins TRBV9 and TRBJ2-5; no reliable D call. The V gene's germline CDR1 is SGDLS and CDR2 YYNGEE. Trimming left V 3 bases short and J 4 bases short, with 7 bases between. This CDR3 comprises 12 residues. The CDR3 protein is CASSGYRETQYF. The CDR3, as DNA: TGTGCCAGCAGCGGGTATCGAGAGACCCAGTACTTC.

The V and J genes are TRBV20-1 and TRBJ2-6; 8 bases match TRBD1. This CDR3 comprises 16 residues. The trim removed 1 base at V and 4 bases at J, leaving 6 bases unmatched. From germline, CDR1 is DFQATT and CDR2 SNEGSKA (reference sequence). DNA of the CDR3: TGCAGTGCTAGAGTGGACAGGGTGGGAGGGGCCAACGTCCTGACTTTC. This encodes CSARVDRVGGANVLTF.

This clonotype showed up just a few times. The rearrangement uses TRBV27 and TRBJ1-2; 9 bases match TRBD1. Germline V gives CDR1 MNHEY, CDR2 SMNVEV (reference sequence). The CDR3 totals 15 residues. After removal of 2 bases from V and 5 bases from J, the junction contained 6 bases not matched to a gene. The CDR3 coding sequence is TGTGCCAGCAGTTTAATTTGGGGACAGGGTTATGGCTACACCTTC. Translation gives CASSLIWGQGYGYTF.

This clonotype was seen only a few times. V is TRBV4-1 and J is TRBJ2-5; 13 bases agree with TRBD2. This CDR3 has 15 residues. Per the germline V gene, CDR1 is MGHRA and CDR2 is YSYEKL. J was trimmed by 5 bases and V by 5 bases; bases with no gene match: 5. The CDR3, as DNA: TGCGCCAGCAGCGAGCCGGGACTAGCGGGGGAGACCCAGTACTTC. Amino acid sequence: CASSEPGLAGETQYF.

This clonotype was seen many times. The V gene is TRBV27, the J gene TRBJ2-5, with TRBD1 as a possible D gene (6 bases). The V and J ends lost 6 bases and 2 bases respectively, with 16 bases between them. The length of the CDR3 is 15 residues. From germline, CDR1 is MNHEY and CDR2 SMNVEV (reference sequence). Written as DNA, the CDR3 is TGTGCCAGCAGCCGACGCGGCAGGGGTCAAGAGACCCAGTACTTC. Translation gives CASSRRGRGQETQYF.

This clonotype was counted many times. The chain is built from TRBV12-3 or TRBV12-4 and TRBJ2-1, with D perhaps assigned TRBD1 or TRBD2 (8 bases each). The V and J ends lost 7 bases and 6 bases respectively, with 28 bases between them. The CDR3 has 18 amino acids. The CDR3 loop is CASKLLRRGLGTGNEQFF. The CDR3 bases are TGTGCCAGCAAACTGCTACGACGGGGACTAGGGACAGGCAATGAGCAGTTCTTC.

This clonotype was seen at least ten times. This chain connects TRBV24-1 to TRBJ2-7, with no clear D. Between the trimmed V and J ends, which lost 3 bases and 1 base, there was a span of 9 bases. This CDR3 is 14 amino acids long. Per the germline V gene, CDR1 is KGHDR and CDR2 is SFDVKD. CDR3 in amino acids: CATSDPDGSYEQYF. DNA for the CDR3: TGTGCCACCAGTGATCCCGACGGTTCCTACGAGCAGTACTTC.

V gene TRBV5-5 combines with J gene TRBJ2-4; TRBD1 agrees at 7 bases. This CDR3 comprises 17 residues. CDR1 is SGHKS and CDR2 is YYEKEE in the germline V gene (reference sequence). The V and J ends lost 0 bases and 5 bases, in that order; junction bases with no gene match: 11. In DNA form, the CDR3 reads TGTGCCAGCAGCTTGGGACAGGGTGGAAGTTTTGAAAACATTCAGTACTTC. It translates to CASSLGQGGSFENIQYF.

The genes are TRBV2 and TRBJ2-5; unclear D gene. Trimming cost V 4 bases and J 0 bases, with 9 bases left between them. Germline lookup yields CDR1 SNHLY and CDR2 FYNNEI. The CDR3 runs to 14 residues. The CDR3 nucleotides are TGTGCCAGCAGTGGTAGGACCTACCAAGAGACCCAGTACTTC. Protein: CASSGRTYQETQYF.

This clonotype was recorded at least ten times. The chain uses TRBV6-2 or TRBV6-3 and TRBJ2-3; TRBD2 agrees at 10 bases. From germline, CDR1 is MNHEY and CDR2 SVGEGT. This CDR3 is built from 13 residues. J was trimmed by 4 bases and V by 11 bases; bases with no gene match: 6. DNA of the CDR3: TGTGCCGGTAGCGGGAGGTGGGCAGATACGCAGTATTTT. Translated, it gives CAGSGRWADTQYF.

This chain connects TRBV5-1 to TRBJ2-3; the match to TRBD2 covers 7 bases. V lost 0 bases, J lost 0 bases, and 7 bases stayed unmatched. The germline CDR1 and CDR2 sequences are SGHRS and YFSETQ. This CDR3 has 17 residues. The CDR3 loop reads CASSLAGGVASTDTQYF. The CDR3 DNA reads TGCGCCAGCAGCTTGGCGGGAGGCGTCGCTAGCACAGATACGCAGTATTTT.

This clonotype was seen many times. The J gene is TRBJ2-7, the V gene TRBV7-9; possibly TRBD1 for D (6 bases). This CDR3 has 15 residues. V lost 5 bases, J lost 3 bases, and 17 bases lay in between. The V gene's germline CDR1 is SEHNR and CDR2 FQNEAQ (reference sequence). CDR3 DNA: TGTGCCAGCAGCGCCGCCTCAGGGGTTCGCTACGAGCAGTACTTC. Translated: CASSAASGVRYEQYF.

This clonotype showed up many times. This rearrangement joins TRBV5-1 to TRBJ2-7, with a possible D match to TRBD1 (6 bases). The V end lost 0 bases, the J end lost 3 bases, and 10 bases lay between the germline ends. The CDR3 extends over 14 amino acids. Germline lookup yields CDR1 SGHRS and CDR2 YFSETQ. CDR3 coding DNA: TGCGCCAGCAGCTTGGATAAGGGGGTCTACGAGCAGTACTTC. This codes for CASSLDKGVYEQYF. Looking up the rest from reference TRBV5-1 and TRBJ2-7 gives the full variable domain: KAGVTQTPRYLIKTRGQQVTLSCSPISGHRSVSWYQQTPGQGLQFLFEYFSETQRNKGNFPGRFSGRQFSNSRSEMNVSTLELGDSALYLCASSLDKGVYEQYFGPGTRLTVT.

This chain uses TRBV19 with TRBJ1-1; D not certain. The germline gives CDR1 LNHDA, CDR2 SQIVND (reference sequence). This CDR3 has 12 amino acids. Trimming stripped 7 bases from V and 6 bases from J, with 12 bases between. The CDR3: CASTRTFAEAFF. CDR3 in DNA: TGTGCCAGTACCCGAACGTTCGCTGAAGCTTTCTTT. Full variable domain (rest looked up from reference TRBV19 and TRBJ1-1): DGGITQSPKYLFRKEGQNVTLSCEQNLNHDAMYWYRQDPGQGLRLIYYSQIVNDFQKGDIAEGYSVSREKKESFPLTVTSAQKNPTAFYLCASTRTFAEAFFGQGTRLTVV.

This clonotype has a count of ten or more. V usage is TRBV6-1 and J usage is TRBJ2-7, with 8 nucleotides matching TRBD1. Per the germline V gene, CDR1 is MNHNS and CDR2 is SASEGT. V trimming: 6 bases; J trimming: 7 bases; junction bases outside the gene matches: 14. The CDR3 is 15 amino acids. The CDR3 is CASRLYRTGTREQYF. The CDR3 DNA reads as TGTGCCAGCAGGCTTTATAGGACAGGGACACGTGAGCAGTACTTC.

This clonotype occurred many times. The gene calls are TRBV3-1 and TRBJ1-2; 7 nucleotides line up with TRBD1. V was clipped by 1 base and J by 8 bases; unmatched bases: 13. The CDR3 has 16 residues. From germline, CDR1 is LGHDT and CDR2 YNNKEL (reference sequence). CDR3 in DNA: TGTGCCAGCAGCCAAGTGGCAGGGGGTTATCTTGAGGGCTACACCTTC. The encoded protein is CASSQVAGGYLEGYTF.